This is a list of T cell receptor beta chains from one sample in a study of cytotoxic CD8 clonotypes in ibrutinib-treated CLL. Measured with immunoSEQ multiplex PCR; TCRdb has only the in-frame clones, and not every one. The profile covers fewer than 400,000 clones, with approximately 67% appearing a single time and approximately 6% taken by the ten largest. The source material was PBMCs, sampled after 36 months of ibrutinib treatment. These receptor sequences come from a human donor with chronic lymphocytic leukemia. Both conserved end residues are trimmed from each CDR3.

TRBJ2-7	TRBV5-1	ASSWGEGAYEQY
TRBJ2-1	TRBV12-5	ASALPGPSGEYNEQF
TRBJ1-1	TRBV10-3	AISEPLSAGVNTEAF
TRBJ1-1	TRBV29-1	SVRRTGMNTEAF
TRBJ2-1	TRBV5-1	ASSLLTRTVIYNEQF
TRBJ2-1	TRBV5-1	ASSLGTGLSSYNEQF
TRBJ1-4	TRBV14	ASSRSTGLGEKLF
TRBJ2-3	TRBV5-4	ASSFPTDTQY
TRBJ1-2	TRBV29-1	SVVHLGEFYGYT
TRBJ2-1	TRBV5-1	ASSLWREREQF
TRBJ2-3	TRBV5-1	ASSFRVTDTQY
TRBJ2-2	TRBV29-1	SVDGRVTGELF
TRBJ1-2	TRBV9	ASSVAPGTGANYGYT
TRBJ2-1	TRBV5-4	ASSVTSGNNEQF
TRBJ2-2	TRBV28	ASSLGRSGELF
TRBJ1-1	TRBV13	ASSRDTEAF
TRBJ2-5	TRBV27	ASSLSGETQY
TRBJ1-1	TRBV18	ASSHRRGTGNTEAF
TRBJ1-2	TRBV27	ASGTGGFGYT
TRBJ2-4	TRBV9	ASSVASGWGNIQY
TRBJ2-2	TRBV28	ARKPGSTGELF
TRBJ2-7	TRBV7-9	ASSLETGSYEQY
TRBJ1-6	TRBV7-9	ASGTGNSPLH
TRBJ1-5	TRBV7-9	ASSTTGGNQPQH
TRBJ2-5	TRBV6-5	ASRRGGETQY
TRBJ2-7	TRBV11-3	ASSLGSLYEQY
TRBJ2-1	TRBV7-2	ASRLSGNSYNEQF
TRBJ2-2	TRBV7-3	ASSQTDHRRELF
TRBJ1-1	TRBV5-1	ASSSQGARTEAF
TRBJ2-2	TRBV2	ASSPTSGRFGELF
TRBJ1-2	TRBV4-3	ASSQGVGVYYGYT
TRBJ1-4	TRBV5-1	ASSGRPGVGEKLF
TRBJ1-1	TRBV5-1	ASSHRTGLNTEAF
TRBJ1-6	TRBV19	ASSIYSPLH
TRBJ1-2	TRBV5-4	ASSLSYRGPNYGYT
TRBJ2-3	TRBV7-3	ASSPGLAGDTQY
TRBJ1-5	TRBV2	ASSEGTGGSLYQPQH
TRBJ1-1	TRBV29-1	SVTQGNTEAF
TRBJ2-1	TRBV5-4	ASSPGGTYNEQF
TRBJ2-7	TRBV27	ASSLRAVGTYEQY
TRBJ2-3	TRBV11-2	ASSHVITDTQY
TRBJ2-3	TRBV7-9	ASSSRLGSTDTQY
TRBJ1-3	TRBV4-1	ASSQGRQGFGNTIY
TRBJ1-2	TRBV11-2	ASPGGGLYGYT
TRBJ2-3	TRBV5-6	ASSLGVFRTDTQY
TRBJ2-7	TRBV5-4	ASSPGLAGGTHEQY
TRBJ2-5	TRBV7-2	ASSLGDRGQGETQY
TRBJ1-3	TRBV5-6	ASSQGQDSGNTIY
TRBJ2-5	TRBV5-6	ASSLGPSETQY
TRBJ2-1	TRBV28	ASSLSAGGSSYNEQF
TRBJ2-3	TRBV7-2	ASSFGRTMSTDTQY
TRBJ2-2	TRBV5-1	ASRGDTNTGELF
TRBJ1-1	TRBV28	ASSWGTGEAF
TRBJ1-5	TRBV7-9	ASSLGQGLNQPQH
TRBJ1-2	TRBV10-3	AITGTGSGYT
TRBJ1-5	TRBV28	ASTLGGQPQH
TRBJ2-2	TRBV19	ASSTAGGPYTGELF
TRBJ1-2	TRBV7-9	ASSLVGGYT
TRBJ2-7	TRBV27	ASSLRQGPTYEQY